One and the same sample provided the 28 T cell receptor beta chains below, sequenced in a study of cytomegalovirus exposure and HLA in healthy donors. The PCR made use of 60 Vbeta and 13 Jbeta primers. Clones were sequenced by immunoSEQ multiplex PCR, and TCRdb holds only the in-frame ones, with some missing. This sample has roughly 150,000 clones, with more than 70% found just once. Sequenced input: PBMCs. The receptors originated from a male donor in good health and CMV-seronegative.

V and J are TRBV6-6 and TRBJ1-1; D possibly corresponds to TRBD1 (5 bases). Germline V CDR1 and CDR2: MNHNY, SVGAGI (reference sequence). The CDR3 is 15 amino acids. Trimming took 2 bases from V and 2 from J, leaving 12 bases between them. CDR3 protein: CASSYTLRENTEAFF. The DNA for the CDR3 is TGTGCCAGCAGTTACACTCTCAGGGAAAACACTGAAGCTTTCTTT.

The CDR3 bases are TGTGCCAGCAGCGTAAATCCCCAGGGACAGGGTAAACAGGATACGCAGTATTTT. Its translation: CASSVNPQGQGKQDTQYF. This chain links TRBV9 with TRBJ2-3, with TRBD1 matching over 9 bases. Germline V CDR1 and CDR2: SGDLS, YYNGEE. Germline trimming cut 1 base from V and 6 bases from J; bases unmatched to any gene: 15. The CDR3 length is 18 residues.

A remark on this clone: The junction differs from germline at one of its ends, possibly a read error. The rearrangement uses TRBV19 and TRBJ1-5, with unresolved D. This CDR3 comprises 14 residues. Germline V gene lookup returns CDR1 LNHDA and CDR2 SQIVND (reference sequence). The CDR3 region has the DNA TGTGCCAGTAGTGTAGACCCTACGGGTCAGCCCCAGCATTTT. Its protein product is CASSVDPTGQPQHF.

The chain uses TRBV7-2 and TRBJ2-7; 10 bases line up with TRBD1. Losses at the gene ends were 5 bases for V and 5 bases for J; bases not matched to a gene: 9. The length of the CDR3 is 15 residues. CDR1 and CDR2 (germline): SGHTA, FQGNSA. This CDR3 reads CASSALGDRGDEQYF. The DNA for the CDR3 is TGTGCCAGCAGCGCCCTCGGGGACAGGGGAGACGAGCAGTACTTC.

This chain connects TRBV7-2 to TRBJ2-7, with D possibly matching TRBD1 (7 bases). Trimming removed 6 bases from V and 3 bases from J, with 15 bases in between. This CDR3 region has 14 residues. The V gene's germline CDR1 is SGHTA and CDR2 FQGNSA. The CDR3 sequence is CASRAAGGRYEQYF. The CDR3 DNA reads TGTGCCAGCAGGGCGGCAGGGGGGCGCTACGAGCAGTACTTC.

V is TRBV7-2 and J is TRBJ2-2; D possibly corresponds to TRBD1 (6 bases). From germline, CDR1 is SGHTA and CDR2 FQGNSA. This CDR3 is built from 13 residues. The CDR3 reads CAVGAHSTGELFF. CDR3 bases: TGTGCTGTGGGGGCCCATAGTACCGGGGAGCTGTTTTTT.

This sequence joins TRBV10-3 and TRBJ1-5, with TRBD1 matching over 7 bases. The V segment lost 3 bases and the J segment 4 bases; nucleotides outside the gene matches: 6. The CDR3 is 15 residues long. Germline V CDR1 and CDR2: ENHRY, SYGVKD. The CDR3 DNA reads as TGTGCCATCAGTGACCGGACAGGATCGAATCAGCCCCAGCATTTT. Its protein product is CAISDRTGSNQPQHF.

The chain carries TRBV6-5 and TRBJ2-1; D is unresolved. Per the germline V gene, CDR1 is MNHEY and CDR2 is SVGAGI. This CDR3 comprises 13 residues. Trimming shortened V by 4 bases and J by 0 bases, and 4 bases separated the two germline ends. This CDR3 reads CASSWSSYNEQFF. In DNA form, the CDR3 reads TGTGCCAGCAGTTGGAGCTCCTACAATGAGCAGTTCTTC.

The V call is TRBV11-2, the J call TRBJ1-1; D not certain. Between the trimmed V and J ends, which lost 2 bases and 0 bases, there was a span of 4 bases. This CDR3 spans 13 amino acids. Germline V lookup: CDR1 SGHAT, CDR2 FQNNGV. The chain's CDR3 is CASSLTVNTEAFF. Here the CDR3 DNA reads TGTGCCAGCAGCTTAACGGTGAACACTGAAGCTTTCTTT.

This clone turned up a few times. The chain uses TRBV6-4 and TRBJ2-6; TRBD2 agrees at 7 bases. This CDR3 spans 16 amino acids. Looked up from germline, CDR1 is MRHNA and CDR2 is SNTAGT. Trimming at V came to 6 bases and at J to 2 bases, leaving 7 bases not matched to a gene. The CDR3 region is CASRAQAGAGANVLTF. The CDR3 DNA reads TGTGCCAGCAGAGCACAGGCGGGGGCTGGGGCCAACGTCCTGACTTTC.

This clone turned up a few times. This sample also contains other DNA sequences that code for the same CDR3. The chain uses TRBV18 and TRBJ2-7; the D gene is possibly TRBD1 (6 bases). The CDR3 is 13 amino acids. V lost 6 bases and J 3 bases, leaving 12 bases between the germline ends. Germline loops: CDR1 KGHSH, CDR2 LQKENI. In DNA, the CDR3 is TGTGCCAGCTCTCCGAGGACAGACTACGAGCAGTACTTC. It codes for CASSPRTDYEQYF. Full variable domain (remainder filled in from reference TRBV18 and TRBJ2-7): NAGVMQNPRHLVRRRGQEARLRCSPMKGHSHVYWYRQLPEEGLKFMVYLQKENIIDESGMPKERFSAEFPKEGPSILRIQQVVRGDSAAYFCASSPRTDYEQYFGPGTRLTVT.

V usage is TRBV19 and J usage is TRBJ2-1, with 7 bases lining up with TRBD2. Germline CDR1 reads LNHDA; CDR2 reads SQIVND (reference sequence). V lost 7 bases, J lost 7 bases, and 13 bases stayed unmatched. The CDR3 sequence is 15 residues long. The CDR3 DNA is TGTGCCAGTATCCCCGGGCGCGGGAGAATTAATGAGCAGTTCTTC. Encoded protein: CASIPGRGRINEQFF.

The table lists this clone with a count of one. The chain has TRBV29-1 and TRBJ2-1; 7 bases agree with TRBD2. Germline lookup yields CDR1 SQVTM and CDR2 ANQGSEA. V was pared by 3 bases and J by 0 bases, with 11 bases of the junction left unmatched. The CDR3 spans 17 residues. DNA for the CDR3: TGCAGCGTTGATGGGCTAGCGGACCGAAACTCCTACAATGAGCAGTTCTTC. Encoded protein: CSVDGLADRNSYNEQFF.

V and J are TRBV7-8 and TRBJ2-7, with 7 bases fitting TRBD2. The germline CDR1 and CDR2 sequences are SGHVS and FQNEAQ. J was trimmed by 4 bases and V by 1 base; bases with no gene match: 4. The length of the CDR3 is 14 residues. The CDR3: CASSLGTRTYEQYF. CDR3 bases: TGTGCCAGCAGCTTAGGGACTAGGACTTACGAGCAGTACTTC.

V usage is TRBV18 and J usage is TRBJ1-2; D uncertain. Trimming removed 3 bases from V and 6 bases from J, with 11 bases in between. The V gene's germline CDR1 is KGHSH and CDR2 LQKENI. This CDR3 has 13 residues. CDR3 DNA: TGTGCCAGCTCACCCCTCGTCGGGGATGGCTACACCTTC. This encodes CASSPLVGDGYTF.

The J gene is TRBJ2-5, the V gene TRBV7-6; D might be TRBD2 (5 bases). V was pared by 1 base and J by 2 bases, with 14 bases between. This CDR3 contains 16 residues. Germline CDR1 and CDR2: SGHVS and FNYEAQ. The CDR3 DNA reads TGTGCCAGCAGCTTAGTAGAGGGAAGTTGGCAAGAGACCCAGTACTTC. It encodes CASSLVEGSWQETQYF.

The count of this clone is one. V gene TRBV5-1 combines with J gene TRBJ1-1, with no clear D. Germline V lookup: CDR1 SGHRS, CDR2 YFSETQ. Trimming shortened V by 4 bases and J by 5 bases, and 15 bases separated the two germline ends. CDR3 length: 14 residues. The CDR3 DNA reads TGCGCCAGCAGCGTGACTATAGGCGGAACTGAAGCTTTCTTT. Its translation: CASSVTIGGTEAFF.

The V and J genes are TRBV30 and TRBJ1-2, with a possible D match to TRBD1 (5 bases). There are 14 residues in the CDR3. Germline CDR1 and CDR2: GTSNPN and SVGIG (reference sequence). Between the trimmed V and J ends, which lost 0 bases and 4 bases, there was a span of 12 bases. CDR3 coding DNA: TGTGCCTGGAGTGTACTGTGGCAGGGCTATGGCTACACCTTC. Its protein product is CAWSVLWQGYGYTF.

This clone came up a few times. Here the CDR3 reads CASSGWPQGGTDTQYF. The CDR3 DNA is TGTGCCAGCAGCGGGTGGCCCCAGGGCGGCACAGATACGCAGTATTTT. The chain has TRBV9 and TRBJ2-3; perhaps TRBD1 as D (5 bases). Deletions cut 3 bases from V and 1 base from J, with 15 bases between. This CDR3 contains 16 residues. Germline V lookup: CDR1 SGDLS, CDR2 YYNGEE.

V and J are TRBV4-2 and TRBJ1-1; D perhaps matches TRBD1 (6 bases). Germline loops: CDR1 LGHNA, CDR2 YNFKEQ. This CDR3 has 15 amino acids. Between the trimmed V and J ends, which lost 1 base and 3 bases, there was a span of 12 bases. CDR3 nucleotide sequence: TGTGCCAGCAGCCAAGTGGGCCAGGGGTACACTGAAGCTTTCTTT. It yields the protein CASSQVGQGYTEAFF.

The V and J genes are TRBV11-2 and TRBJ2-1; 12 nucleotides match TRBD2. Germline V gene data show CDR1 as SGHAT and CDR2 as FQNNGV. The CDR3 length is 19 residues. V shed 8 bases and J 6 bases; nucleotides not matched to a gene: 20. The CDR3 is CASLNRDRRTSGDFNEQFF. Written as DNA, the CDR3 is TGTGCCAGCCTCAACCGTGATAGAAGGACTAGCGGGGACTTCAATGAGCAGTTCTTC.

The chain has TRBV4-1 and TRBJ1-1; TRBD1 is a possible D gene (6 bases). Per germline, CDR1 MGHRA and CDR2 YSYEKL. The CDR3 length is 15 residues. V was cut by 4 bases and J by 2 bases, with 14 bases left in between. CDR3 residues: CASSLIGGRNTEAFF. The CDR3 DNA is TGCGCCAGCAGCCTCATCGGGGGGCGCAACACTGAAGCTTTCTTT.

V and J are TRBV19 and TRBJ2-7; the match to TRBD1 covers 8 bases. The assigned J gene may be wrong: the sequence end matches TRBJ2-4 better. The V gene's germline CDR1 is LNHDA and CDR2 SQIVND (reference sequence). The CDR3 spans 13 residues. CDR3 amino acids: CASNTGTGDIQYF. The CDR3 DNA reads TGTGCCAGTAATACCGGGACAGGAGACATTCAGTACTTC.

The CDR3 region is CAWSAGLAGNYEQYF. The CDR3 coding sequence is TGTGCCTGGAGCGCGGGACTAGCGGGTAACTACGAGCAGTACTTC. J is TRBJ2-7 and V is TRBV30; 12 bases are a match to TRBD2. This CDR3 spans 15 amino acids. Per germline, CDR1 GTSNPN and CDR2 SVGIG (reference sequence). Trimming took 3 bases from V and 3 from J; bases not matched to a gene: 6.

This clone was recorded once. The rearrangement uses TRBV28 and TRBJ2-7; a weak D match, TRBD1 (5 bases). Germline V CDR1 and CDR2: MDHEN, SYDVKM. V was cut by 3 bases and J by 1 base, with 16 bases left in between. The CDR3 sequence is 16 residues long. Here the CDR3 DNA reads TGTGCCAGCAGTTTTAGGGCGGACACTCGATCCTACGAGCAGTACTTC. Its protein is CASSFRADTRSYEQYF.

The chain carries TRBV21-1 and TRBJ2-2; the D call of TRBD2 is as the table states it, not checked on the DNA. TRBV21-1 is shown as a pseudogene. The CDR3 runs 17 residues. The CDR3 sequence: CASSKPAGGGKTGELFF. The CDR3 DNA sequence: TGTGCCAGCAGCAAACCGGCGGGAGGGGGAAAGACCGGGGAGCTGTTTTTT.

The rearrangement links TRBV5-1 to TRBJ1-1; 8 bases agree with TRBD1. J was trimmed by 3 bases and V by 2 bases; bases with no gene match: 6. Germline-derived CDR1 and CDR2 are SGHRS and YFSETQ. The CDR3 totals 15 residues. The DNA of the CDR3 is TGCGCCAGCAGCTTCACAGGACAGGGCTACACTGAAGCTTTCTTT. The encoded protein is CASSFTGQGYTEAFF.

The gene calls are TRBV7-2 and TRBJ2-3; 7 bases map to TRBD2. Looked up from germline, CDR1 is SGHTA and CDR2 is FQGNSA. The CDR3 contains 16 residues. The J segment lost 1 base and the V segment lost 2 bases, leaving 6 bases of the junction unmatched. The CDR3 loop reads CASSLMGGGRTDTQYF. CDR3 coding DNA: TGTGCCAGCAGCTTAATGGGGGGAGGGCGCACAGATACGCAGTATTTT.